This T cell receptor beta chain was profiled in a study of T-cell reconstitution after alpha-beta-depleted transplantation in children. A library of TCRbeta sequences, prepared with unique molecular identifiers, was generated. TCRdb reprocessed the PCR reads with MiXCR, giving one entry per CDR3 protein. The sample has 450,000 to 550,000 distinct CDR3 sequences, roughly an eighth seen once. CDR1 is SGHRS, CDR2 YFSETQ, per germline. This CDR3 is built from 12 residues. Trimming removed 3 bases from V and 2 bases from J, with 5 bases in between. Study-level points and caveats: About two months after transplant, alpha-beta T cells reportedly came from several hundred expanded graft clones.

This clonotype was counted many times. What it binds is not known. The receptor's source is a female patient aged 2-15 years who had a stem cell transplant for aplastic anemia, so the T cells may come from the graft donor. The chain carries TRBV5-1 and TRBJ1-2; D not certain. The input for sequencing was PBMCs, mostly from graft donor cells, taken 180 days after TCRalphabeta/CD19-depleted stem cell transplant. CDR3 DNA sequence: TGCGCCAGCAGCTACAGAAACTATGGCTACACCTTC. This gives the protein CASSYRNYGYTF.